Shown below are 26 T cell receptor beta chains from a single sample sequenced in a study of shared clonotypes between healthy human individuals. Sequencing used immunoSEQ multiplex PCR; TCRdb keeps in-frame clones, though not all of them. The data hold roughly 1 million clones, with 60% to 80% observed a single time. Sequences were obtained from memory CD4+ T cells sorted from blood. The sample's subset: CD45RA-negative fraction. The source is a man between 18 and 29 years old in good health.

This chain connects TRBV6-1 to TRBJ2-1; 7 bases are shared with TRBD2. The V gene's germline CDR1 is MNHNS and CDR2 SASEGT. Trimming took 4 bases from V and 2 from J; bases not matched to a gene: 8. The CDR3 is 16 amino acids. The CDR3 region is CASSASPSGAYNEQFF. The CDR3 DNA reads TGTGCCAGCAGTGCCTCCCCTAGCGGCGCCTACAATGAGCAGTTCTTC.

The gene calls are TRBV6-4 and TRBJ1-6; D unresolved. CDR1 and CDR2 from the germline V gene are MRHNA and SNTAGT. The CDR3 has 15 residues. The ends were cut back, 6 bases at V and 5 bases at J, with 14 bases in the middle. CDR3 loop: CASSRHPSDNSPLHF. The CDR3 DNA reads TGTGCCAGCAGCCGACACCCTAGCGATAATTCACCCCTCCACTTT.

The chain combines TRBV7-2 with TRBJ2-1; D is unresolved. V was clipped by 8 bases and J by 6 bases, with 20 bases between them. The CDR3 runs 15 residues. Per germline, CDR1 SGHTA and CDR2 FQGNSA. The CDR3 spells CASWNPGRNVNEQFF. The CDR3, as DNA: TGTGCCAGCTGGAACCCAGGCAGGAACGTCAATGAGCAGTTCTTC.

The CDR3 DNA reads TGTGCCAGCTCACCACGGGCTAGCGGGTTCCTTAGCACAGATACGCAGTATTTT. Its translation is CASSPRASGFLSTDTQYF. The chain couples TRBV18 to TRBJ2-3; 8 bases line up with TRBD2. The CDR3 spans 18 residues. Trimming at V came to 1 base and at J to 0 bases, leaving 9 bases not matched to a gene. The germline gives CDR1 KGHSH, CDR2 LQKENI.

The V gene is TRBV6-5, the J gene TRBJ2-7; 8 nucleotides line up with TRBD2. Germline values: CDR1 MNHEY, CDR2 SVGAGI. The V gene end was trimmed by 6 bases and the J gene end by 7 bases; junction bases not matched to a gene: 14. The CDR3 loop spans 15 amino acids. CDR3: CASRDHIAGLREQYF. As DNA, the CDR3 is TGTGCCAGCAGGGACCATATAGCGGGGCTCCGGGAGCAGTACTTC.

This chain uses TRBV27 with TRBJ1-2; 7 bases agree with TRBD1. This CDR3 comprises 19 residues. After removal of 4 bases from V and 6 bases from J, the junction contained 23 bases not matched to a gene. Germline CDR1 reads MNHEY; CDR2 reads SMNVEV (reference sequence). The CDR3 loop reads CASSSENRPGTAGSHGYTF. CDR3 in DNA: TGTGCCAGCAGTTCAGAGAACCGCCCGGGGACAGCAGGTTCGCATGGCTACACCTTC.

This clone was detected only once. The chain is built from TRBV2 and TRBJ1-4, with 8 bases aligning to TRBD1. Germline CDR1 is SNHLY and CDR2 is FYNNEI. CDR3 length: 14 amino acids. V dropped 5 bases and J dropped 3; count of bases not matched to a gene: 2. The CDR3 region is CASSLDRANEKLFF. Written as DNA, the CDR3 is TGTGCCAGCAGTTTGGACAGGGCTAATGAAAAACTGTTTTTT.

The sample holds one count of this clone. CDR3 bases: TGCGCCAGCAGCCCGCCCGGCCCGAAGGGCTACACCTTC. Its translation: CASSPPGPKGYTF. The gene calls are TRBV5-1 and TRBJ1-2; D is uncertain. Deletions cut 4 bases from V and 8 bases from J, with 15 bases between. This CDR3 region has 13 residues. Germline CDR1 and CDR2: SGHRS and YFSETQ.

The chain uses TRBV11-2 and TRBJ2-3; the D gene is possibly TRBD2 (5 bases). The CDR3 covers 15 residues. Germline CDR1 SGHAT, CDR2 FQNNGV. Trimming stripped 1 base from V and 4 bases from J, with 12 bases between. This CDR3 reads CASSLGRARADTQYF. CDR3 nucleotide sequence: TGTGCCAGCAGCTTAGGTCGCGCGAGGGCAGATACGCAGTATTTT.

Here the CDR3 DNA reads TGTGCCAGCAGGAGAGCGGGAGGCAATGAGCAGTTCTTC. Encoded protein: CASRRAGGNEQFF. V and J are TRBV2 and TRBJ2-1, with 9 bases that match TRBD2. The CDR3 runs 13 residues. The V gene end was trimmed by 6 bases and the J gene end by 6 bases; junction bases not matched to a gene: 3. Looked up from germline, CDR1 is SNHLY and CDR2 is FYNNEI.

DNA for the CDR3: TGTGCCAGCAGCTTAATGACTAGCGGGAGAGGCGCTGAGCAGTTCTTC. Translation gives CASSLMTSGRGAEQFF. The chain is built from TRBV7-2 and TRBJ2-1; 12 bases align to TRBD2. This CDR3 has 16 amino acids. V was clipped by 2 bases and J by 9 bases; unmatched bases: 8. Germline values: CDR1 SGHTA, CDR2 FQGNSA. Full variable domain (remainder filled in from reference TRBV7-2 and TRBJ2-1): GAGVSQSPSNKVTEKGKDVELRCDPISGHTALYWYRQSLGQGLEFLIYFQGNSAPDKSGLPSDRFSAERTGGSVSTLTIQRTQQEDSAVYLCASSLMTSGRGAEQFFGPGTRLTVL.

This rearrangement joins TRBV19 to TRBJ1-6, with D perhaps matching TRBD1 (5 bases). Trimming cost V 6 bases and J 7 bases, with 10 bases left between them. Germline loops: CDR1 LNHDA, CDR2 SQIVND (reference sequence). The CDR3 consists of 13 residues. CDR3 nucleotide sequence: TGTGCCAGTAGCGCCGGGACGAATTCACCCCTCCACTTT. This gives the protein CASSAGTNSPLHF.

The table lists this clone with a count of one. The genes are TRBV5-1 and TRBJ2-1; D gene unclear. V lost 0 bases and J lost 2, with 9 bases in between. The CDR3 is 15 amino acids. Germline V gene lookup returns CDR1 SGHRS and CDR2 YFSETQ. The CDR3 bases are TGCGCCAGCAGCTTGGGCACGGCACCCTACAATGAGCAGTTCTTC. Translating it yields CASSLGTAPYNEQFF.

The chain links TRBV19 to TRBJ1-2, with D possibly TRBD1 on 5 matching bases. Germline values: CDR1 LNHDA, CDR2 SQIVND (reference sequence). The CDR3 contains 12 residues. V was shortened by 3 bases and J by 4 bases, with 6 bases between the two germline ends. The CDR3, as DNA: TGTGCCAGTAGTATCCAGGGCTATGGCTACACCTTC. It translates to CASSIQGYGYTF.

V usage is TRBV5-5 and J usage is TRBJ1-2; unclear D gene. V was trimmed by 0 bases and J by 4 bases, leaving 7 bases between them. From germline, CDR1 is SGHKS and CDR2 YYEKEE (reference sequence). CDR3 length: 13 amino acids. CDR3 coding DNA: TGTGCCAGCAGCTTGGCGGAGGCCTATGGCTACACCTTC. Encoded protein: CASSLAEAYGYTF.

CDR3 sequence: CASSLGATSANQETQYF. Written as DNA, the CDR3 is TGTGCCAGCAGCTTGGGTGCGACTAGCGCCAACCAAGAGACCCAGTACTTC. The chain links TRBV5-4 to TRBJ2-5; 8 bases agree with TRBD2. V trimming: 0 bases; J trimming: 0 bases; junction bases outside the gene matches: 7. This CDR3 is 17 amino acids long. CDR1 is SGHNT and CDR2 is YYREEE in the germline V gene (reference sequence).

This clone was picked up a small number of times. The chain combines TRBV2 with TRBJ1-2; 7 bases line up with TRBD1. The CDR3 is 13 amino acids. The junction had 4 bases not matched to a gene; V was cut back by 3 bases and J by 6 bases. The germline V gene encodes CDR1 SNHLY and CDR2 FYNNEI. The CDR3 region is CASSDDRADGYTF. In nucleotides, the CDR3 is TGTGCCAGCAGTGACGACAGGGCGGATGGCTACACCTTC.

This clone came up a few times. This chain uses TRBV5-1 with TRBJ2-7, with D perhaps being TRBD1 or TRBD2 (6 bases each). Germline CDR1 and CDR2: SGHRS and YFSETQ. This CDR3 is built from 15 residues. V shed 4 bases and J shed 1 base, with 15 bases lying between them. The CDR3 sequence: CASSPVGGPSYEQYF. CDR3 in DNA: TGCGCCAGCAGCCCCGTCGGGGGCCCATCCTACGAGCAGTACTTC.

The rearrangement uses TRBV5-1 and TRBJ2-3, with 8 bases aligning to TRBD1. The CDR3 is 16 amino acids. Losses at the gene ends were 0 bases for V and 0 bases for J; bases not matched to a gene: 3. CDR1 SGHRS and CDR2 YFSETQ come from the germline V gene. CDR3 amino acids: CASSLGGQASTDTQYF. CDR3 DNA: TGCGCCAGCAGCTTGGGGGGACAGGCTAGCACAGATACGCAGTATTTT.

V and J are TRBV25-1 and TRBJ1-6; no clear D. Germline V gives CDR1 MGHDK, CDR2 SYGVNS. This CDR3 is 11 amino acids long. Between the trimmed V and J ends, which lost 8 bases and 14 bases, there was a span of 13 bases. Written as DNA, the CDR3 is TGTGCCAGCTCTGATGGCCCGACCCTCCACTTT. Protein: CASSDGPTLHF.

In the case of this clone: A read error is the likely source, as a far larger clone sits one nucleotide away. The chain couples TRBV7-6 to TRBJ2-2; no definite D call. Trimming removed 6 bases from V and 1 base from J, with 6 bases in between. Germline values: CDR1 SGHVS, CDR2 FNYEAQ. This CDR3 comprises 13 residues. DNA for the CDR3: TGTGCCAGCAGTCCTATGAACACCGGGGAGCTGTTTTTT. Encoded protein: CASSPMNTGELFF.

The chain couples TRBV5-5 to TRBJ1-2, with TRBD1 as a possible D gene (6 bases). This CDR3 contains 14 residues. V was cut by 2 bases and J by 6 bases, with 14 bases left in between. Germline V gives CDR1 SGHKS, CDR2 YYEKEE (reference sequence). CDR3 region: CASSFHPAGDGYTF. The CDR3 nucleotides read TGTGCCAGCAGCTTTCACCCCGCAGGGGATGGCTACACCTTC.

In this sample, this clone turned up once. J is TRBJ2-7 and V is TRBV11-2; weak D call: TRBD2 (6 bases). V was cut by 5 bases and J by 3 bases, with 14 bases left in between. The CDR3 sequence is 14 residues long. Germline V CDR1 and CDR2: SGHAT, FQNNGV. The CDR3 loop reads CASSPPGLNYEQYF. CDR3 nucleotides: TGTGCCAGCAGCCCGCCGGGACTCAACTACGAGCAGTACTTC.

This chain connects TRBV5-5 to TRBJ1-6; D remains unclear. CDR1 is SGHKS, CDR2 YYEKEE, per germline (reference sequence). The CDR3 runs 15 residues. V was clipped by 0 bases and J by 5 bases, with 9 bases between them. The CDR3 nucleotides are TGTGCCAGCAGCTTGGGGCCTCTAGATAATTCACCCCTCCACTTT. Translation: CASSLGPLDNSPLHF.

V usage is TRBV19 and J usage is TRBJ1-1; 8 bases fit TRBD1. CDR1 and CDR2 (germline): LNHDA, SQIVND (reference sequence). CDR3 length: 15 amino acids. V lost 5 bases and J lost 2; bases outside the gene matches: 7. In nucleotides, the CDR3 is TGTGCCAGTAGTGCAAAGGACAGGGCAAACACTGAAGCTTTCTTT. Translating it yields CASSAKDRANTEAFF.

The chain recombines TRBV5-1 with TRBJ1-1; D uncertain. CDR1 and CDR2 from the germline V gene are SGHRS and YFSETQ. This CDR3 has 13 residues. V was clipped by 4 bases and J by 7 bases, with 14 bases between them. The CDR3 sequence is CASSGSEGFEAFF. CDR3 nucleotide sequence: TGCGCCAGCAGCGGGTCCGAGGGCTTTGAAGCTTTCTTT.